The 3 T cell receptor beta chains below were found in one sample sequenced in a study of glioma-infiltrating T cells after dendritic cell vaccination (TCRdb year 2016). The library was made by the immunoSEQ multiplex PCR assay. The source is immuneACCESS, and TCRdb retained only in-frame sequences with V and J called. Part of the clones is not carried over; for the studies checked, unresolved V genes explain less than half of this, and the remainder is unexplained. This sample lists around 92,000 clones; approximately 80% were detected once. 5.4% of the sample comes from the top ten. The intended sense of this specimen's time point label: after dendritic cell vaccination, including at tumor progression/relapse. The starting material was blood, obtained after dendritic cell vaccination. The receptors derive from a human donor with glioblastoma.

The chain combines TRBV19 with TRBJ1-5; 11 bases match TRBD1. The CDR3 has 16 amino acids. After removal of 8 bases from V and 2 bases from J, the junction contained 8 bases not matched to a gene. Germline-derived CDR1 and CDR2 are LNHDA and SQIVND (reference sequence). Here the CDR3 reads CASQRDRGFGNQPQHF. The CDR3 bases are TGTGCCAGTCAGAGGGACAGGGGGTTTGGCAATCAGCCCCAGCATTTT. Full variable domain (missing parts from reference TRBV19 and TRBJ1-5): DGGITQSPKYLFRKEGQNVTLSCEQNLNHDAMYWYRQDPGQGLRLIYYSQIVNDFQKGDIAEGYSVSREKKESFPLTVTSAQKNPTAFYLCASQRDRGFGNQPQHFGDGTRLSIL.

The rearrangement joins TRBV10-2 to TRBJ2-2; the match to TRBD1 covers 7 bases. The CDR3 is made up of 15 amino acids. Unmatched junction bases numbered 6, after V lost 8 bases and J lost 0 bases. Germline lookup yields CDR1 WSHSY and CDR2 SAAADI. CDR3 in amino acids: CASDRDTSNTGELFF. CDR3 DNA sequence: TGCGCCAGCGACAGGGACACCTCGAACACCGGGGAGCTGTTTTTT.

V gene TRBV5-5 combines with J gene TRBJ1-2, with D possibly TRBD1 on 6 matching bases. CDR1 is SGHKS, CDR2 YYEKEE, per germline (reference sequence). V was pared by 5 bases and J by 6 bases, with 11 bases between. The CDR3 is made up of 12 amino acids. CDR3 in amino acids: CASREDSDGYTF. CDR3 DNA sequence: TGTGCCAGCAGGGAGGACAGTGATGGCTACACCTTC.